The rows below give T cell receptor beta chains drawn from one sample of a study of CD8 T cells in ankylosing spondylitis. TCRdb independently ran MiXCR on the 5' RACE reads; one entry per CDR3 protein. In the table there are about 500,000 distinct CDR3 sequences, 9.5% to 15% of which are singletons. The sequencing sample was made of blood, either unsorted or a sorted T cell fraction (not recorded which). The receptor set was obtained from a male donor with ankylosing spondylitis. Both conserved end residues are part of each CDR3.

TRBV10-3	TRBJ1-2	CAIRGDRGQDGYTF
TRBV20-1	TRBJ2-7	CSATSGSPMSLGYEQYF
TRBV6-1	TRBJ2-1	CASSESSWTSEVNEQFF
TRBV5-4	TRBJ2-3	CASSLEQGTQYF
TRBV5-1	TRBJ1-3	CASSPHPDRGNTIYF
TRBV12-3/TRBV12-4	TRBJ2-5	CASSGRAYQETQYF
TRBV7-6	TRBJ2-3	CASSLASTTQYF
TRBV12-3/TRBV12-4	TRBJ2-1	CASRTSGSSNEQFF
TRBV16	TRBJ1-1	CASSQSRLSDTEAFF
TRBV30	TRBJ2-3	CAWTGSTDTQYF
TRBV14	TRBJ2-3	CASSQEIPPGLAGILRSTDTQYF
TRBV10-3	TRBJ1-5	CAISDREQNQPQHF
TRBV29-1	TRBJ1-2	CSVEVSGIKYYGYTF
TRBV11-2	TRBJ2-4	CASSTPGQSVQYF
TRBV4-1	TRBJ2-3	CASSHGGVSTDTQYF
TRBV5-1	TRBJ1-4	CASSEGPINEKLFF
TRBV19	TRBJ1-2	CASSMEENYGYTF
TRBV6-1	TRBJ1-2	CASSSGQGINGYTF
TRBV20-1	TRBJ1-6	CSARGGTDFGNSPLHF
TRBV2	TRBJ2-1	CASISMSSYNEQFF
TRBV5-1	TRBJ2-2	CASSLREHQAGELFF
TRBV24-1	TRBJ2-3	CATTAGTGGVTDTQYF
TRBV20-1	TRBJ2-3	CSARQPGRALLDTQYF